This T cell receptor beta chain was retrieved from a study of cytomegalovirus exposure and HLA in healthy donors. V lost 0 bases and J 5 bases, leaving 3 bases between the germline ends. The CDR3 sequence is 12 residues long. The germline gives CDR1 LNHNV, CDR2 YYDKDF (reference sequence). PCR primers comprised 60 Vbeta and 13 Jbeta primers. The assay was immunoSEQ multiplex PCR, and TCRdb's table has in-frame clones only and misses some. This table has around 300,000 clones, about 90% appearing once. The rearrangement links TRBV15 to TRBJ2-3; D remains unclear. The sequenced sample was PBMCs. The TCR sequence derives from a young woman in good health and CMV-seronegative. CDR3 in DNA: TGTGCCACCAGCAGAGATCAAGATACGCAGTATTTT. Protein: CATSRDQDTQYF.